Shown below are 6 T cell receptor beta chains from a single sample sequenced in a study of shared clonotypes between healthy human individuals. Generated by immunoSEQ multiplex PCR, the TCRdb table keeps only in-frame clones and is missing some. The sample holds 1.5 million to 2.5 million clones, about 94% seen once. CD45RO-negative, CCR7-selected cells formed the naive CD8 fraction, which excluded terminally differentiated effector memory CD45RA+ cells. The sequenced sample consisted of naive CD8+ T cells sorted from blood. The receptors derive from a man aged 18 to 30 in good health.

This clone has just a few counts. J is TRBJ1-6 and V is TRBV9; a possible D gene is TRBD1 (5 bases). CDR1 is SGDLS, CDR2 YYNGEE, per germline. V was shortened by 0 bases and J by 6 bases, with 7 bases between the two germline ends. The CDR3 is 14 residues long. The CDR3 DNA reads TGTGCCAGCAGCGTAGGAGGGGTTAATTCACCCCTCCACTTT. Residues: CASSVGGVNSPLHF.

The chain joins TRBV27 to TRBJ2-1; D is undetermined. The CDR3 runs to 14 residues. Germline lookup yields CDR1 MNHEY and CDR2 SMNVEV (reference sequence). V lost 4 bases, J lost 8 bases, and 15 bases lay in between. CDR3 sequence (DNA): TGTGCCAGCAGTTCATTGGACGGGTTCGATGAGCAGTTCTTC. Protein: CASSSLDGFDEQFF.

The rearrangement uses TRBV28 and TRBJ1-4; TRBD1 agrees at 7 bases. CDR1 is MDHEN and CDR2 is SYDVKM in the germline V gene. With V trimmed by 2 bases and J by 5 bases, 11 bases remained unmatched. This CDR3 contains 17 residues. CDR3 loop: CASSLLSNRGENEKLFF. CDR3 nucleotides: TGTGCCAGCAGTTTACTCTCAAACAGGGGAGAGAATGAAAAACTGTTTTTT.

The chain has TRBV30 and TRBJ1-1; possible D gene TRBD1, 6 bases. The CDR3 totals 13 residues. V lost 1 base, J lost 4 bases, and 10 bases lay in between. CDR1 and CDR2 (germline): GTSNPN, SVGIG (reference sequence). This CDR3 is CAWSARGGTEAFF. CDR3 nucleotide sequence: TGTGCCTGGAGTGCAAGGGGGGGCACTGAAGCTTTCTTT.

V is TRBV14 and J is TRBJ1-2, with TRBD1 identical over 7 bases. The ends lost 4 bases at V and 4 bases at J; junction bases unmatched: 9. The CDR3 has 15 residues. Germline CDR1 is SGHDN and CDR2 is FVKESK. The CDR3 nucleotides are TGTGCCAGCAGCCCCCCCGGCCGGGACAGCTATGGCTACACCTTC. Its translation is CASSPPGRDSYGYTF.

The chain joins TRBV5-1 to TRBJ2-7, with D possibly matching TRBD2 (6 bases). Germline V CDR1 and CDR2: SGHRS, YFSETQ. CDR3 length: 12 amino acids. The ends were cut back, 4 bases at V and 12 bases at J, with 17 bases in the middle. CDR3 sequence reads: CASSVTPGDLYF. The CDR3 DNA reads TGCGCCAGCAGCGTCACTCCGGGAGACCTGTACTTC.